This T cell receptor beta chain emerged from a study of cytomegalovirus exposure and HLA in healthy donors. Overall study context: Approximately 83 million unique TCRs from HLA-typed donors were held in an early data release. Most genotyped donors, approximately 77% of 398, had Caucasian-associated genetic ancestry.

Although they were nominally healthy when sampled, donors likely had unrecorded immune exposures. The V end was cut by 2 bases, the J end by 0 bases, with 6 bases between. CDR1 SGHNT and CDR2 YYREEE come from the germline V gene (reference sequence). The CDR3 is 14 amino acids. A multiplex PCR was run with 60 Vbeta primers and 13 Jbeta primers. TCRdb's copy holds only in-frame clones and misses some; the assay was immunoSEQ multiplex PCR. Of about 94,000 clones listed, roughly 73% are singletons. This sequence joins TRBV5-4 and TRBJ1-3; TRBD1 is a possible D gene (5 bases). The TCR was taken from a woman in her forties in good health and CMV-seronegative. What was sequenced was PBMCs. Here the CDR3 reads CASSLRGSGNTIYF. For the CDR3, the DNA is TGTGCCAGCAGCTTAAGGGGCTCTGGAAACACCATATATTTT.